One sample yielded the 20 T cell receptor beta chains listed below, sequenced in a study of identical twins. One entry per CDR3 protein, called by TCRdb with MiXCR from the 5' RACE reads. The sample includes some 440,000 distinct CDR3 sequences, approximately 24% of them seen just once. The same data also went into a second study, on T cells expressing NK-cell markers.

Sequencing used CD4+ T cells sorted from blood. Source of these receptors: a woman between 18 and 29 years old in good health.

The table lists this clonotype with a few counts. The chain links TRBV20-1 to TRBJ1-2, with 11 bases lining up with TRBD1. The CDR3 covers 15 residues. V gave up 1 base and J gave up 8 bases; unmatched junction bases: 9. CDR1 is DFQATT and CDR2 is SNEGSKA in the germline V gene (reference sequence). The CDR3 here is CSARGRKDRGLGYTF. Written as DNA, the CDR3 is TGCAGTGCTAGAGGCAGAAAGGACAGGGGGCTGGGCTACACCTTC.

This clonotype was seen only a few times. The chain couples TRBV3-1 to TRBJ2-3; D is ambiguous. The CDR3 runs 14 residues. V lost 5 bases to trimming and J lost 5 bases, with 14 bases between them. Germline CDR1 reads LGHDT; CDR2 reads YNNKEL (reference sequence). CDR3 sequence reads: CASSYRQVGDTQYF. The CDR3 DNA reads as TGTGCCAGCAGCTACCGTCAAGTGGGAGATACGCAGTATTTT.

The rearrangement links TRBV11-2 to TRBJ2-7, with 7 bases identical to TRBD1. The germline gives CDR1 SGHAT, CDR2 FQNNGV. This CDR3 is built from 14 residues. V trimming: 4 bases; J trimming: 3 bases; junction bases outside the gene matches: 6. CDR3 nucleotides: TGTGCCAGCAGCTCAGGACAGGTCAACTACGAGCAGTACTTC. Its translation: CASSSGQVNYEQYF.

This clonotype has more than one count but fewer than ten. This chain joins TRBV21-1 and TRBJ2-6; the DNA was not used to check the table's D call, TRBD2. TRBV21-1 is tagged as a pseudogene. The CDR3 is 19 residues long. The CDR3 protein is CASSKAVGTSGNGANVLTF. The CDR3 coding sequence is TGTGCCAGCAGCAAAGCGGTCGGGACTAGCGGGAATGGGGCCAACGTCCTGACTTTC.

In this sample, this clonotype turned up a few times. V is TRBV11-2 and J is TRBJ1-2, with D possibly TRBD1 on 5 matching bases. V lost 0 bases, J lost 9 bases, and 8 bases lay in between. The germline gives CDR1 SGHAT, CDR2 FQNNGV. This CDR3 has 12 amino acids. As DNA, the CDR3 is TGTGCCAGCAGCTTAGAGGGGGATCGCTACACCTTC. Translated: CASSLEGDRYTF.

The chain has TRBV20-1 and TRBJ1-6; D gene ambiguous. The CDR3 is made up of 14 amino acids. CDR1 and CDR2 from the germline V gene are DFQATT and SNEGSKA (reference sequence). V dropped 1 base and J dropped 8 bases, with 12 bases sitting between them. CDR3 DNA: TGCAGTGCTAGAGGACCCCTGTTGGATTCACCCCTCCACTTT. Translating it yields CSARGPLLDSPLHF.

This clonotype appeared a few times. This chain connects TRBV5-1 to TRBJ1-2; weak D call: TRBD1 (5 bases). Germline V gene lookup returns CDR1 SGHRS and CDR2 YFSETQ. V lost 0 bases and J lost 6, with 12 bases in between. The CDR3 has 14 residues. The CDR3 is CASSLDGTANGYTF. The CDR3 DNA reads TGCGCCAGCAGCTTGGACGGGACGGCCAATGGCTACACCTTC.

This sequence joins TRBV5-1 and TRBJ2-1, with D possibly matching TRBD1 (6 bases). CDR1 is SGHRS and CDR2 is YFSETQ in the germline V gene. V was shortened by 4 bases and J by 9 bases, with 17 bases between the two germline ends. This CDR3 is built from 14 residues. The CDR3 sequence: CASSPRDIRGEQFF. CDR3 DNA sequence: TGCGCCAGCAGCCCCCGGGACATCAGGGGTGAGCAGTTCTTC. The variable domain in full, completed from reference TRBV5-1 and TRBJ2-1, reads KAGVTQTPRYLIKTRGQQVTLSCSPISGHRSVSWYQQTPGQGLQFLFEYFSETQRNKGNFPGRFSGRQFSNSRSEMNVSTLELGDSALYLCASSPRDIRGEQFFGPGTRLTVL.

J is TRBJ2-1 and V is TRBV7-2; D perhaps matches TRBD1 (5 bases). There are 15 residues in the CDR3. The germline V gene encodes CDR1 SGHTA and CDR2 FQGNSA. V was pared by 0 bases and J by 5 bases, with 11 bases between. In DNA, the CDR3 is TGTGCCAGCAGCTTAGCGGGGAAGGGGCACAATGAGCAGTTCTTC. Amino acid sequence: CASSLAGKGHNEQFF.

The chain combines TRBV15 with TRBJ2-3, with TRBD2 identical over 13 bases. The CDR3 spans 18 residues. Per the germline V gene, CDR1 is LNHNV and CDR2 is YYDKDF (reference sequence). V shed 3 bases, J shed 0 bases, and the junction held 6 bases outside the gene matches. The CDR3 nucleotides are TGTGCCACCAGCAGGGGGGGACTAGCGGGGCTTAGCACAGATACGCAGTATTTT. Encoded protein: CATSRGGLAGLSTDTQYF. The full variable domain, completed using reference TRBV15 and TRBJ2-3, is DAMVIQNPRYQVTQFGKPVTLSCSQTLNHNVMYWYQQKSSQAPKLLFHYYDKDFNNEADTPDNFQSRRPNTSFCFLDIRSPGLGDTAMYLCATSRGGLAGLSTDTQYFGPGTRLTVL.

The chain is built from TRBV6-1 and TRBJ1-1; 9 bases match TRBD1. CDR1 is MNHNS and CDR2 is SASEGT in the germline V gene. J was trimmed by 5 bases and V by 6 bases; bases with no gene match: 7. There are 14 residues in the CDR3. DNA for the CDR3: TGTGCCAGCAGGAATACAGGGGGCTGGACTGAAGCTTTCTTT. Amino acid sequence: CASRNTGGWTEAFF.

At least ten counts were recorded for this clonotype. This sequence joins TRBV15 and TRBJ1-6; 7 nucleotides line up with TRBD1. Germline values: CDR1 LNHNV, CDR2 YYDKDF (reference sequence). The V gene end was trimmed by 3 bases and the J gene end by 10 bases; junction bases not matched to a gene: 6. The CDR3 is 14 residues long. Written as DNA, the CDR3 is TGTGCCACCAGCAGTGACAGGGAGCACTCACCCCTCCACTTT. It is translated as CATSSDREHSPLHF.

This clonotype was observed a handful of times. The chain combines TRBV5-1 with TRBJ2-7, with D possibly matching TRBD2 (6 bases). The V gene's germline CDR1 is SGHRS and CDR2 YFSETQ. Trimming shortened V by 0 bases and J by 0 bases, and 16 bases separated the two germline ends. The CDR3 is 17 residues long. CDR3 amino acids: CASSLVIVGGVSYEQYF. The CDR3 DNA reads TGCGCCAGCAGCTTGGTTATAGTCGGCGGGGTCTCCTACGAGCAGTACTTC.

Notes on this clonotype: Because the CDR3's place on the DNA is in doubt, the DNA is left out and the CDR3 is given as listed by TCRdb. The CDR3 is CASSSSTGVHYEQYF. J is TRBJ2-7 and V is TRBV6-5; TRBD1 is the table's D call, not checked against the DNA. The CDR3 totals 15 residues, both ends included. Germline loops: CDR1 MNHEY, CDR2 SVGAGI.

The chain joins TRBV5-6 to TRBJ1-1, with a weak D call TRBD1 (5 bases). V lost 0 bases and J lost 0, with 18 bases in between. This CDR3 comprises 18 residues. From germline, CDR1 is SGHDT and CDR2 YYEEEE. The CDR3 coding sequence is TGTGCCAGCAGCTTGGACCGGGGCGCGGCTAGAATGAACACTGAAGCTTTCTTT. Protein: CASSLDRGAARMNTEAFF.

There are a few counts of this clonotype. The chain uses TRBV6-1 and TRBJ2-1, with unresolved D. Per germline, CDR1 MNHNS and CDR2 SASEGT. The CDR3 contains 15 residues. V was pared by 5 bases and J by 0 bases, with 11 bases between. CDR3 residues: CASSRLFSSYNEQFF. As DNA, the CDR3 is TGTGCCAGCAGTAGACTCTTCAGCTCCTACAATGAGCAGTTCTTC.

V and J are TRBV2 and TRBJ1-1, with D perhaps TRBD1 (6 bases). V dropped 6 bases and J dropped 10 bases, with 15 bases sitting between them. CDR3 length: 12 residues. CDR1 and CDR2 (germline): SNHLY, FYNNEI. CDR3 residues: CASRGTRGGAFF. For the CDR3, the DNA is TGTGCCAGCAGAGGGACAAGAGGTGGAGCTTTCTTT.

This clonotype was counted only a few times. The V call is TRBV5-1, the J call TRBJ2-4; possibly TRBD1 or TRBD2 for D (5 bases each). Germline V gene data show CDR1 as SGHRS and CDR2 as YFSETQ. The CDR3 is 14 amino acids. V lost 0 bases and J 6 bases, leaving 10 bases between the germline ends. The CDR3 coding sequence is TGCGCCAGCAGCTTGGATGGGACCAGAAACATTCAGTACTTC. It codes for CASSLDGTRNIQYF.

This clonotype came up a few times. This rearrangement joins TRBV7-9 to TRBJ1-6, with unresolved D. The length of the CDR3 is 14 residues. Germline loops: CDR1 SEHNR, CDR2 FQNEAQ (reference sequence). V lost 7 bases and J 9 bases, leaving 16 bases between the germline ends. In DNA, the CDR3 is TGTGCCAGCACCCTTATGGGTAATACTTCACCCCTCCACTTT. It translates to CASTLMGNTSPLHF.

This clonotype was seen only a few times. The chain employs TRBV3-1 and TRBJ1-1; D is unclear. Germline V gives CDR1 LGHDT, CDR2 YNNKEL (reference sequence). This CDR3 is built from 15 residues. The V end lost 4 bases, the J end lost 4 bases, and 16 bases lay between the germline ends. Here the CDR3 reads CASSLGQGRFTEAFF. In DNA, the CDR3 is TGTGCCAGCAGCCTCGGCCAAGGGCGGTTCACTGAAGCTTTCTTT.